This TCR beta chain was identified in a study of cytomegalovirus exposure and HLA in healthy donors. Study-level background: An early release of data contained some 80 million unique TCRs, which came from HLA-typed donors. Study conclusions and caveats: It was approximately 150 TCR beta chains that were listed as cytomegalovirus-associated.

After removal of 1 base from V and 0 bases from J, the junction contained 1 base not matched to a gene. This CDR3 comprises 15 residues. The germline V gene has CDR1 SGHVS and CDR2 FQNEAQ. The study ran its PCR with 60 Vbeta and 13 Jbeta primers. The protocol was immunoSEQ multiplex PCR, while the TCRdb copy is restricted to in-frame clones and leaves out a portion. The table includes some 130,000 clones, 87% detected once. In its sample, this clone was seen once. Its antigen is unknown. This receptor was identified in a woman between 25 and 40 years old in good health and CMV-seronegative. The chain joins TRBV7-8 to TRBJ1-1, with TRBD1 matching over 8 bases. The specimen was PBMCs. The CDR3 protein is CASSLVQGVNTEAFF. CDR3 nucleotides: TGTGCCAGCAGCTTAGTACAGGGGGTGAACACTGAAGCTTTCTTT. The whole variable domain, filled in from reference TRBV7-8 and TRBJ1-1, reads GAGVSQSPRYKVAKRGQDVALRCDPISGHVSLFWYQQALGQGPEFLTYFQNEAQLDKSGLPSDRFFAERPEGSVSTLKIQRTQQEDSAVYLCASSLVQGVNTEAFFGQGTRLTVV.